This TCR beta chain was sequenced for a study of blood T cells in healthy people across ages. Deletions cut 10 bases from V and 0 bases from J, with 13 bases between. The CDR3 has 14 amino acids. The germline V gene has CDR1 SEHNR and CDR2 FQNEAQ (reference sequence). PCR was performed a second time for 7 to 11 cycles using a sample-barcoded 5' primer and a J-beta primer mix. All cDNA molecules were each tagged by a template-switch adaptor with 12 random nucleotides. TCRdb analysed the 5' RACE reads with MiXCR anew, one entry per CDR3 protein. The sample contains under 2,000,000 distinct CDR3 sequences, 49% of which appear only once.

The chain combines TRBV7-9 with TRBJ2-1; perhaps TRBD2 as D (6 bases). The sequence came from a woman between 40 and 55 years old in good health. Sequenced sample: blood. The CDR3 loop is CATAGPSSYNEQFF. The CDR3 nucleotides are TGTGCCACTGCGGGGCCGAGCTCCTACAATGAGCAGTTCTTC.